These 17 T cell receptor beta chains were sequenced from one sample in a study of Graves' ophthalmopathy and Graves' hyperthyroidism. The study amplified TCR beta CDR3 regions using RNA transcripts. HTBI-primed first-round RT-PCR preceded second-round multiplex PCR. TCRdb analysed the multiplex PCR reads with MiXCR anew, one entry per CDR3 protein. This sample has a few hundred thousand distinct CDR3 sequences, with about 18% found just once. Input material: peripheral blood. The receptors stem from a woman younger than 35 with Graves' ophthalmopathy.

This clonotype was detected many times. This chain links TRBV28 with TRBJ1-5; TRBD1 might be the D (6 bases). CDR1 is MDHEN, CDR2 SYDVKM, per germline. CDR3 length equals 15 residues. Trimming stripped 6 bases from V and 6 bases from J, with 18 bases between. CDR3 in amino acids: CASSQVSQGSQPQHF. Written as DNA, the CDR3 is TGTGCCAGCAGCCAAGTCTCACAGGGATCTCAGCCCCAGCATTTT. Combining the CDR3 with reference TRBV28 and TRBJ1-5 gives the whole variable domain DVKVTQSSRYLVKRTGEKVFLECVQDMDHENMFWYRQDPGLGLRLIYFSYDVKMKEKGDIPEGYSVSREKKERFSLILESASTNQTSMYLCASSQVSQGSQPQHFGDGTRLSIL.

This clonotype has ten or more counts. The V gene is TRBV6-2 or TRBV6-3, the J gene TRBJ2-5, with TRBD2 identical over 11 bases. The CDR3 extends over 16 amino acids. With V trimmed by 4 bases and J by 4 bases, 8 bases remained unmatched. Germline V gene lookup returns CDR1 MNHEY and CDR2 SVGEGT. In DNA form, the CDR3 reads TGTGCCAGCAGTTTAAGACTAGCGGGGTTAAGAGAGACCCAGTACTTC. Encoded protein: CASSLRLAGLRETQYF.

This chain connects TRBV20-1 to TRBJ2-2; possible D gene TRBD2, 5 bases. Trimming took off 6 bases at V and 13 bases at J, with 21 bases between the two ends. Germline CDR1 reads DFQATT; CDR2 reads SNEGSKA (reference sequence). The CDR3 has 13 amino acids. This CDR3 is CSAQKDPAEGLFF. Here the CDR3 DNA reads TGCAGTGCGCAAAAGGACCCGGCAGAGGGGCTGTTTTTT.

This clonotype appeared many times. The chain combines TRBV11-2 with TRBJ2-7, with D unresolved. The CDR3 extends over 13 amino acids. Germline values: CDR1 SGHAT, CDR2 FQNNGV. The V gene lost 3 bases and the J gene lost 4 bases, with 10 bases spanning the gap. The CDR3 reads CASSLPKGYEQYF. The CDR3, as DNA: TGTGCCAGCAGCTTGCCTAAAGGTTACGAGCAGTACTTC. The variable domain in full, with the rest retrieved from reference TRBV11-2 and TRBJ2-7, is EAGVAQSPRYKIIEKRQSVAFWCNPISGHATLYWYQQILGQGPKLLIQFQNNGVVDDSQLPKDRFSAERLKGVDSTLKIQPAKLEDSAVYLCASSLPKGYEQYFGPGTRLTVT.

The CDR3 DNA is TGTGCCAGCAGCCCTTATCGGGAGGGCCTATACGAGCAGTACTTC. It codes for CASSPYREGLYEQYF. The rearrangement joins TRBV7-6 to TRBJ2-7; 8 bases are a match to TRBD2. Germline values: CDR1 SGHVS, CDR2 FNYEAQ. V trimming: 5 bases; J trimming: 4 bases; junction bases outside the gene matches: 10. The CDR3 spans 15 residues. Full variable domain (outside the CDR3, taken from reference TRBV7-6 and TRBJ2-7): GAGVSQSPRYKVTKRGQDVALRCDPISGHVSLYWYRQALGQGPEFLTYFNYEAQQDKSGLPNDRFSAERPEGSISTLTIQRTEQRDSAMYRCASSPYREGLYEQYFGPGTRLTVT.

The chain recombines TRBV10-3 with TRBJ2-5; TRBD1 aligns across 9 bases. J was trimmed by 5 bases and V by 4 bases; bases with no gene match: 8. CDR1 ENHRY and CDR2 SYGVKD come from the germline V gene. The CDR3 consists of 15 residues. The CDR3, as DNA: TGTGCCATCAGTGGGGAGGGACAGGGTCGGGAGACCCAGTACTTC. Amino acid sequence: CAISGEGQGRETQYF.

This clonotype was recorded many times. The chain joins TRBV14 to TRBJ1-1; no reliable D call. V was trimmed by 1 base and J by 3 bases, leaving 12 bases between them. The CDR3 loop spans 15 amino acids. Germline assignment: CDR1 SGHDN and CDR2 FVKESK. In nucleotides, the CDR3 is TGTGCCAGCAGCCAAGGGTTTGACTTCGACACTGAAGCTTTCTTT. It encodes CASSQGFDFDTEAFF.

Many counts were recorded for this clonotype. The CDR3 DNA is TGTGCCAGCGGATCCCCCTACGAGCAGTACTTC. Amino acids: CASGSPYEQYF. The chain is built from TRBV7-2 and TRBJ2-7; D ambiguous. Germline V CDR1 and CDR2: SGHTA, FQGNSA. The CDR3 sequence is 11 residues long. The V gene lost 8 bases and the J gene lost 2 bases, with 7 bases spanning the gap.

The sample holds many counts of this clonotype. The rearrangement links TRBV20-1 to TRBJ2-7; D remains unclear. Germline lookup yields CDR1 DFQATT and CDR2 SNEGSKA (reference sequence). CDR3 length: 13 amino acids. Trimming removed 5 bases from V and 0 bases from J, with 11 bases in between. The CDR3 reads CSAFVRSSYEQYF. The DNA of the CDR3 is TGCAGTGCTTTTGTAAGGAGCTCCTACGAGCAGTACTTC.

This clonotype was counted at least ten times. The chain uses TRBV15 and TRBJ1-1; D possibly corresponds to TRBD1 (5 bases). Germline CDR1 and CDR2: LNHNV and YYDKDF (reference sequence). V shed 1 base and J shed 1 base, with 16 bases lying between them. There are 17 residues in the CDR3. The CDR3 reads CATSRVMLGQQNTEAFF. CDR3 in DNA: TGTGCCACCAGCAGAGTAATGTTAGGACAACAGAACACTGAAGCTTTCTTT.

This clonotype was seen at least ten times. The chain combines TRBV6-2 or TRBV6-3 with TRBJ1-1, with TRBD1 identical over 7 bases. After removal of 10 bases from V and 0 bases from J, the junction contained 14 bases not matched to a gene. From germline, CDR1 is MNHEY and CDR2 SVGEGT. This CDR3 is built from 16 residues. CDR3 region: CANRAYRGPMNTEAFF. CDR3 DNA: TGTGCCAACAGGGCTTACAGGGGTCCTATGAACACTGAAGCTTTCTTT.

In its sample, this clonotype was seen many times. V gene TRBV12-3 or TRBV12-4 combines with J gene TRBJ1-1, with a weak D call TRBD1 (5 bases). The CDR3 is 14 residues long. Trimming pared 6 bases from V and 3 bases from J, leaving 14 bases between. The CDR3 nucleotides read TGTGCCAGCAGACCGGGACTCATGGACACTGAAGCTTTCTTT. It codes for CASRPGLMDTEAFF.

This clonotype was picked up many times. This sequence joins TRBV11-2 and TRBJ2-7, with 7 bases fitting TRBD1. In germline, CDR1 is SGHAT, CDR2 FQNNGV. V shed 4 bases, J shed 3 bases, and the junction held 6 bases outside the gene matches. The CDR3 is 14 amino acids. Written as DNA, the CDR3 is TGTGCCAGCAGCTCGGGACAGACCTACTACGAGCAGTACTTC. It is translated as CASSSGQTYYEQYF.

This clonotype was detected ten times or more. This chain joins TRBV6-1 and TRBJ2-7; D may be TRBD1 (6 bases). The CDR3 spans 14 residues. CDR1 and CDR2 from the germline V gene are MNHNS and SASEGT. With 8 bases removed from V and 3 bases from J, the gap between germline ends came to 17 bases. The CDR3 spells CASARGQLYYEQYF. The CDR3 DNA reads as TGTGCCAGCGCTCGAGGACAGCTTTACTACGAGCAGTACTTC.

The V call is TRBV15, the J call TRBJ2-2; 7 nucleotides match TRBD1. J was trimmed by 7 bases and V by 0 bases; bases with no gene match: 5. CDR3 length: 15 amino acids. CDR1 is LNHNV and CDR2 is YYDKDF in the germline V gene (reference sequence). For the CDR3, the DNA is TGTGCCACCAGCAGAGAGGGTCGACAGGGCGGGGAGCTGTTTTTT. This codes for CATSREGRQGGELFF.

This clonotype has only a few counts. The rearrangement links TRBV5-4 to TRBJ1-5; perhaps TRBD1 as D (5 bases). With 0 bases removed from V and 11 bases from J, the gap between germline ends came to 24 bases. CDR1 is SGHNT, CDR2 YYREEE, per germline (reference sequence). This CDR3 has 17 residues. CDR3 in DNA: TGTGCCAGCAGCTTGGCCGGGTCTAGGGGAGTCATCAGCACCCAGCATTTT. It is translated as CASSLAGSRGVISTQHF.

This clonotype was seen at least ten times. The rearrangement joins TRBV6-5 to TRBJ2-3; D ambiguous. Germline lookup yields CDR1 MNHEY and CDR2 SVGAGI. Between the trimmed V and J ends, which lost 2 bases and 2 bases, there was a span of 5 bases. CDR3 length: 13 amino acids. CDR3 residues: CASSYVNTDTQYF. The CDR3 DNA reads TGTGCCAGCAGTTACGTCAACACAGATACGCAGTATTTT.